Listed here is a single T cell receptor beta chain. The antigen remains undetermined. The data belong to a study of cytomegalovirus exposure and HLA in healthy donors. The CDR3 sequence is 15 residues long. V was cut by 3 bases and J by 2 bases, with 11 bases left in between. Germline CDR1 reads LNHDA; CDR2 reads SQIVND (reference sequence). Points from the study as a whole: High specificity and sensitivity for cytomegalovirus status were reported for the classifier.

Here immunoSEQ multiplex PCR was the method, and the copy in TCRdb shows in-frame clones only, minus some. Of about 120,000 clones listed, approximately 87% are singletons. This sequence joins TRBV19 and TRBJ1-5; D might be TRBD1 (5 bases). The sample comprised PBMCs. The sequence derives from a young woman in good health and CMV-seropositive. CDR3 sequence (DNA): TGTGCCAGTAGTATTATGGGGGGTGGCAATCAGCCCCAGCATTTT. Its translation is CASSIMGGGNQPQHF. Full variable domain (outside the CDR3, taken from reference TRBV19 and TRBJ1-5): DGGITQSPKYLFRKEGQNVTLSCEQNLNHDAMYWYRQDPGQGLRLIYYSQIVNDFQKGDIAEGYSVSREKKESFPLTVTSAQKNPTAFYLCASSIMGGGNQPQHFGDGTRLSIL.